This T cell receptor beta chain was sequenced in a study of blood T cell repertoires in COVID-19. Study-level background: Samples of COVID-19 (acute and convalescent) were obtained from the United States, Italy and Spain.

Only in-frame clones appear in the TCRdb table, and some are missing; sequencing was by immunoSEQ multiplex PCR. The sample gives around 250,000 clones, 85% to 90% of which show up once; about 4% is in the top ten. In germline, CDR1 is LNHNV, CDR2 YYDKDF (reference sequence). Germline trimming cut 5 bases from V and 5 bases from J; bases unmatched to any gene: 15. This CDR3 has 16 amino acids. Participants, about 18 to 90 years old, spanned approximately 26 US areas. The rearrangement links TRBV15 to TRBJ2-7; 7 positions agree with TRBD2. Material for sequencing was PBMCs or T cells enriched from blood (not recorded which). The receptor's source is a woman younger than 45 with acute COVID-19. In nucleotides, the CDR3 is TGTGCCACCAGCCCTAAAAAGAGGACTAGTAACGACGAGCAGTACTTC. It yields the protein CATSPKKRTSNDEQYF.